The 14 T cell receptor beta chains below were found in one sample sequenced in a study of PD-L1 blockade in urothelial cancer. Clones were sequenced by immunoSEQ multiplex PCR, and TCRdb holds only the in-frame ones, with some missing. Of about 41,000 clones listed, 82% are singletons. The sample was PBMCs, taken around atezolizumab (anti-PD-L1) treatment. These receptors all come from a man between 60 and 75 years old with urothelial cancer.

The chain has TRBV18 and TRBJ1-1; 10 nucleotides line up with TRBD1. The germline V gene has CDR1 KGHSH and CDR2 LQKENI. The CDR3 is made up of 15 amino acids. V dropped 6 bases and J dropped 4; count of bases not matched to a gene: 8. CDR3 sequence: CASSPFGQGGTEAFF. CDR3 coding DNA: TGTGCCAGCTCCCCATTCGGACAGGGGGGCACTGAAGCTTTCTTT.

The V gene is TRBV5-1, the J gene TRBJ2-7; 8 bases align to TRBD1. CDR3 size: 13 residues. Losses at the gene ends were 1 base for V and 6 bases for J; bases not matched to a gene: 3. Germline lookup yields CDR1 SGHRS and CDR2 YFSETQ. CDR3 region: CASSLNTGGEQYF. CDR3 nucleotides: TGCGCCAGCAGCTTGAATACAGGGGGCGAGCAGTACTTC.

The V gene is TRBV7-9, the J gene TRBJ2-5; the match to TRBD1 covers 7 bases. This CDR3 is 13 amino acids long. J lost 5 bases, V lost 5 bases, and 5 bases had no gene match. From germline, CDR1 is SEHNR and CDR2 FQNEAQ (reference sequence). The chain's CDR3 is CASSPRGLETQYF. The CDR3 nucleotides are TGTGCCAGCAGCCCGAGGGGGCTGGAGACCCAGTACTTC. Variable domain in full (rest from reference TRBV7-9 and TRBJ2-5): DTGVSQNPRHKITKRGQNVTFRCDPISEHNRLYWYRQTLGQGPEFLTYFQNEAQLEKSRLLSDRFSAERPKGSFSTLEIQRTEQGDSAMYLCASSPRGLETQYFGPGTRLLVL.

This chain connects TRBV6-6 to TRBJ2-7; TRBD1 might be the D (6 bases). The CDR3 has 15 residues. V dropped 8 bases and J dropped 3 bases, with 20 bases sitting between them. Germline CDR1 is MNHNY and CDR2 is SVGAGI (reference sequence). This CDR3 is CASSSRSRTDYEQYF. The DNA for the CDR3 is TGTGCCAGCTCCTCCCGGAGCAGGACAGACTACGAGCAGTACTTC.

The CDR3: CASSLGGGSRETQYF. In nucleotides, the CDR3 is TGTGCCAGCAGCTTAGGCGGGGGTTCGAGGGAGACCCAGTACTTC. V usage is TRBV7-8 and J usage is TRBJ2-5, with TRBD2 matching over 7 bases. V was pared by 1 base and J by 5 bases, with 7 bases of the junction left unmatched. This CDR3 has 15 amino acids. Germline assignment: CDR1 SGHVS and CDR2 FQNEAQ.

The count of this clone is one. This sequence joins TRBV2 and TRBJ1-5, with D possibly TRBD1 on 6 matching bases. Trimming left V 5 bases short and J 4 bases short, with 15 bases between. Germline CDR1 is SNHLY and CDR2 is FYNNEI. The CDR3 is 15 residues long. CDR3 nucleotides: TGTGCCAGCAGTCTTGACGAGAGGGGGAATCAGCCCCAGCATTTT. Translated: CASSLDERGNQPQHF.

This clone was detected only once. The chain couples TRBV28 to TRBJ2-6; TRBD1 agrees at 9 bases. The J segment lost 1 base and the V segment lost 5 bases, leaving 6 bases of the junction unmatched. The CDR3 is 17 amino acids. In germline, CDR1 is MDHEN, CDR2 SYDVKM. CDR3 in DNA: TGTGCCAGCAGTGTCGGGACAGGGAGATCTGGGGCCAACGTCCTGACTTTC. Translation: CASSVGTGRSGANVLTF.

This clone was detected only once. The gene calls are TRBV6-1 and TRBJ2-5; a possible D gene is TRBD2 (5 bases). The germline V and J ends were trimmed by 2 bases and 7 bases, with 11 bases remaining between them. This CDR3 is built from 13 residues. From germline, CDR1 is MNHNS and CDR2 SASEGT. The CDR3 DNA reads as TGTGCCAGCAGTGAAATTCAGAGCGGGACCCAGTACTTC. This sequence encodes CASSEIQSGTQYF.

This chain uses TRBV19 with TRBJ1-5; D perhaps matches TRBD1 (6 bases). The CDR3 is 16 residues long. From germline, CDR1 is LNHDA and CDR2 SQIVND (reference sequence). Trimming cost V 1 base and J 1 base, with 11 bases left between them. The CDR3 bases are TGTGCCAGTAGTATAGTGTGGGGGACAAGCAATCAGCCCCAGCATTTT. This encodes CASSIVWGTSNQPQHF.

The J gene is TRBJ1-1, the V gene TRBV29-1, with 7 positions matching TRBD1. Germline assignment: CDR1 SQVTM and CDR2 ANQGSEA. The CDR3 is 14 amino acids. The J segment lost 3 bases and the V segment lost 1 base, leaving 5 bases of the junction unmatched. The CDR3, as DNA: TGCAGCGTTGAAGTGCCAGGGGGGTACACTGAAGCTTTCTTT. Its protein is CSVEVPGGYTEAFF. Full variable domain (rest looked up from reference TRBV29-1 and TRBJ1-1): SAVISQKPSRDICQRGTSLTIQCQVDSQVTMMFWYRQQPGQSLTLIATANQGSEATYESGFVIDKFPISRPNLTFSTLTVSNMSPEDSSIYLCSVEVPGGYTEAFFGQGTRLTVV.

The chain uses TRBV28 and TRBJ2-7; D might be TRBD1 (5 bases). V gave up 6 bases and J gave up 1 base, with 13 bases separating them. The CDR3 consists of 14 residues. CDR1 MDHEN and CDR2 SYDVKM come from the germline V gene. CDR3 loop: CASSYRTGSYEQYF. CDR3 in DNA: TGTGCCAGCAGCTATCGCACAGGTTCCTACGAGCAGTACTTC.

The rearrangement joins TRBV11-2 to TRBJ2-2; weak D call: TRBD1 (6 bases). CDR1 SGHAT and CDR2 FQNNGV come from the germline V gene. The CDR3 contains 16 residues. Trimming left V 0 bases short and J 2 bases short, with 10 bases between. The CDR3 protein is CASSLEAGENTGELFF. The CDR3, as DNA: TGTGCCAGCAGCTTAGAGGCAGGGGAAAACACCGGGGAGCTGTTTTTT.

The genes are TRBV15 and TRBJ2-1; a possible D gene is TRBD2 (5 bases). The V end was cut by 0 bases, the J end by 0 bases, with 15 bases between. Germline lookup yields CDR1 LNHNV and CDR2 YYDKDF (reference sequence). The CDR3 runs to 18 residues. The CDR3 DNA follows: TGTGCCACCAGCAGAGATTATGTTGGTACTAGCTCCTACAATGAGCAGTTCTTC. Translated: CATSRDYVGTSSYNEQFF.

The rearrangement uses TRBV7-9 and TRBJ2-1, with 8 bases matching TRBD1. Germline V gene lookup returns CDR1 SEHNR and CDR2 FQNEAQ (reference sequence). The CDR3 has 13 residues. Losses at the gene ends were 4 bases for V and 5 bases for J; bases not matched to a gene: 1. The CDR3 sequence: CASSWDRNNEQFF. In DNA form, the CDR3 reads TGTGCCAGCAGCTGGGACAGGAACAATGAGCAGTTCTTC.